These 21 T cell receptor beta chains were sequenced from one sample in a study of T-cell reconstitution after alpha-beta-depleted transplantation in children. Unique molecular identifiers were built into the TCRbeta library. TCRdb re-called the PCR reads with MiXCR, one entry per CDR3 protein. The table shows about 500,000 distinct CDR3 sequences, with approximately 30% occurring only once. The sequences come from PBMCs from the stem cell graft donor, collected from the stem cell graft. The origin of the receptors is a human donor who donated a stem cell graft to a child with aplastic anemia.

V is TRBV6-4 and J is TRBJ1-2; 8 nucleotides align to TRBD1. Trimming at V came to 2 bases and at J to 12 bases, leaving 8 bases not matched to a gene. Germline CDR1 MRHNA, CDR2 SNTAGT. The length of the CDR3 is 13 residues. DNA of the CDR3: TGTGCCAGCAGTGACCTCCGGACAGGGACGCACACCTTC. Its protein product is CASSDLRTGTHTF.

V and J are TRBV9 and TRBJ2-1; D ambiguous. The germline gives CDR1 SGDLS, CDR2 YYNGEE. Trimming pared 5 bases from V and 12 bases from J, leaving 15 bases between. This CDR3 has 12 residues. In DNA form, the CDR3 reads TGTGCCAGCAGTACGACTTGGGATGTGCAGTTCTTC. Protein product: CASSTTWDVQFF.

The chain combines TRBV4-3 with TRBJ1-2; D remains unclear. From germline, CDR1 is LGHNA and CDR2 YSLEER. With 2 bases removed from V and 1 base from J, the gap between germline ends came to 8 bases. The CDR3 has 14 residues. The CDR3: CASSQWNGNYGYTF. The CDR3 DNA reads as TGCGCCAGCAGCCAATGGAACGGTAACTATGGCTACACCTTC.

Only a few counts were recorded for this clonotype. The rearrangement links TRBV20-1 to TRBJ2-3; TRBD2 might be the D (7 bases). In germline, CDR1 is DFQATT, CDR2 SNEGSKA (reference sequence). V gave up 5 bases and J gave up 0 bases, with 18 bases separating them. The CDR3 totals 16 residues. The CDR3 is CSARKGGGGSTDTQYF. The CDR3 DNA follows: TGCAGTGCTCGAAAGGGGGGCGGGGGTAGCACAGATACGCAGTATTTT.

The chain carries TRBV4-3 and TRBJ2-7; D not certain. Germline V gene data show CDR1 as LGHNA and CDR2 as YSLEER. The CDR3 has 15 amino acids. V was cut by 3 bases and J by 3 bases, with 15 bases left in between. The CDR3 DNA follows: TGCGCCAGCAGCCAGGAAGCTGACCCGAACTACGAGCAGTACGTC. It is translated as CASSQEADPNYEQYV.

This clonotype was counted only a few times. As DNA, the CDR3 is TGTGCCAGCAATCAATGGGCGCAGATTTCCACCTACGAGCAGTACGTC. It encodes CASNQWAQISTYEQYV. The gene calls are TRBV11-3 and TRBJ2-7; no clear D. CDR1 is SGHNT and CDR2 is YENEEA in the germline V gene. The CDR3 extends over 16 amino acids. V was clipped by 7 bases and J by 2 bases, with 21 bases between them.

This clonotype was seen a handful of times. This chain uses TRBV20-1 with TRBJ1-2; D call uncertain. CDR3 length: 13 residues. V was shortened by 6 bases and J by 4 bases, with 15 bases between the two germline ends. CDR1 and CDR2 from the germline V gene are DFQATT and SNEGSKA (reference sequence). The CDR3 reads CSAALTAIYGYTF. The CDR3 region has the DNA TGCAGTGCCGCCCTTACAGCCATCTATGGCTACACCTTC.

This clonotype was seen only a few times. The chain has TRBV3-1 and TRBJ2-1, with D perhaps matching TRBD1 (6 bases). Germline CDR1 LGHDT, CDR2 YNNKEL (reference sequence). V was shortened by 2 bases and J by 7 bases, with 12 bases between the two germline ends. The CDR3 is 14 amino acids. The CDR3 spells CASSQPPQGNEQFF. CDR3 nucleotides: TGTGCCAGCAGCCAACCGCCCCAGGGGAATGAGCAGTTCTTC.

A few counts support this clonotype. V and J are TRBV20-1 and TRBJ2-7, with 7 bases fitting TRBD2. The V segment lost 6 bases and the J segment 0 bases; nucleotides outside the gene matches: 11. The CDR3 runs 15 residues. CDR1 DFQATT and CDR2 SNEGSKA come from the germline V gene (reference sequence). CDR3 DNA: TGCAGTGCATGGGGAGCGGGGTTGAGCTCCTACGAGCAGTACTTC. Protein sequence: CSAWGAGLSSYEQYF.

The chain employs TRBV19 and TRBJ2-1, with a possible D match to TRBD2 (6 bases). Deletions cut 4 bases from V and 6 bases from J, with 13 bases between. Germline V gene sequence: CDR1 LNHDA, CDR2 SQIVND (reference sequence). CDR3 length: 14 amino acids. The CDR3 region has the DNA TGTGCCAGTAGTAAAGGACTAAGTAGCAATGAGCAGTTCTTC. Residues: CASSKGLSSNEQFF.

This clonotype was counted only a few times. The rearrangement links TRBV6-2 or TRBV6-3 to TRBJ2-3; D is possibly TRBD1 (6 bases). Germline lookup yields CDR1 MNHEY and CDR2 SVGEGT. The length of the CDR3 is 11 residues. With 4 bases removed from V and 13 bases from J, the gap between germline ends came to 12 bases. CDR3 nucleotide sequence: TGTGCCAGCAGTTCCAGACAGGAGGAGTATTTT. It encodes CASSSRQEEYF.

The CDR3: CASSPLDTYTEAFF. For the CDR3, the DNA is TGTGCCAGCTCACCTTTGGACACTTACACTGAAGCTTTCTTT. The gene calls are TRBV18 and TRBJ1-1; D may be TRBD1 (5 bases). V shed 3 bases and J shed 3 bases, with 11 bases lying between them. From germline, CDR1 is KGHSH and CDR2 LQKENI. CDR3 length: 14 residues.

This clonotype has more than one count but fewer than ten. The chain employs TRBV20-1 and TRBJ2-1; D may be TRBD2 (6 bases). Trimming removed 4 bases at V and 5 bases at J, with 9 bases between. Germline CDR1 and CDR2: DFQATT and SNEGSKA (reference sequence). CDR3 size: 12 residues. CDR3 amino acids: CSATRTNNEQFF. DNA of the CDR3: TGCAGTGCTACCCGGACTAACAATGAGCAGTTCTTC.

This chain joins TRBV4-3 and TRBJ2-1; 9 bases map to TRBD2. The CDR3 totals 16 residues. The V and J ends lost 0 bases and 4 bases, in that order; junction bases with no gene match: 4. Germline CDR1 and CDR2: LGHNA and YSLEER. CDR3 in DNA: TGCGCCAGCAGCCAAGAAGTAGCGGGAGTATACAATGAGCAGTTCTTC. Its translation: CASSQEVAGVYNEQFF.

CDR3 loop: CASSYTSTGLAKNIQYF. As DNA, the CDR3 is TGTGCCAGCAGTTACACCAGCACGGGGTTAGCCAAAAACATTCAGTACTTC. The chain couples TRBV6-5 to TRBJ2-4, with D possibly being TRBD2 (5 bases). Germline lookup yields CDR1 MNHEY and CDR2 SVGAGI. The ends were cut back, 2 bases at V and 0 bases at J, with 14 bases in the middle. This CDR3 spans 17 amino acids.

This clonotype turned up a few times. This chain uses TRBV7-2 with TRBJ2-1, with 10 bases fitting TRBD1. CDR1 and CDR2 (germline): SGHTA, FQGNSA. This CDR3 has 14 residues. V lost 9 bases, J lost 4 bases, and 6 bases stayed unmatched. The CDR3 sequence: CASSGQGDYNEQFF. The CDR3 DNA reads TGTGCCAGTTCCGGACAGGGGGATTACAATGAGCAGTTCTTC.

This clonotype was counted between two and nine times. This chain connects TRBV29-1 to TRBJ2-1; possibly TRBD2 for D (6 bases). V lost 3 bases and J 9 bases, leaving 15 bases between the germline ends. This CDR3 is 13 amino acids long. Germline assignment: CDR1 SQVTM and CDR2 ANQGSEA. Written as DNA, the CDR3 is TGCAGCGTTGAGGGGACTTTAAGCGGTGAGCAGTTCTTC. This gives the protein CSVEGTLSGEQFF.

The chain is built from TRBV7-8 and TRBJ2-7; 10 bases are shared with TRBD2. The CDR3 has 14 amino acids. J was trimmed by 7 bases and V by 5 bases; bases with no gene match: 8. Germline CDR1 reads SGHVS; CDR2 reads FQNEAQ. CDR3 sequence reads: CASSPLAGVGEQYV. Here the CDR3 DNA reads TGTGCCAGCAGCCCGCTAGCGGGAGTCGGAGAGCAGTACGTC.

This clonotype came up a few times. The chain uses TRBV20-1 and TRBJ2-1; tentative D call: TRBD2 (6 bases). CDR3 length: 13 amino acids. CDR1 and CDR2 (germline): DFQATT, SNEGSKA (reference sequence). V was trimmed by 3 bases and J by 4 bases, leaving 10 bases between them. CDR3 amino acids: CSARAGRYNEQFF. The CDR3, as DNA: TGCAGTGCTAGGGCGGGGAGGTACAATGAGCAGTTCTTC.

V usage is TRBV7-2 and J usage is TRBJ2-7, with TRBD2 matching 8 bases. V lost 5 bases, J lost 7 bases, and 10 bases stayed unmatched. CDR1 SGHTA and CDR2 FQGNSA come from the germline V gene. This CDR3 comprises 14 residues. In DNA form, the CDR3 reads TGTGCCAGCAGCCTCCCGGGAGGGAGGGGAGAGCAGTACTTC. Protein: CASSLPGGRGEQYF.

This chain joins TRBV12-3 or TRBV12-4 and TRBJ1-4, with 7 bases matching TRBD1. Losses at the gene ends were 2 bases for V and 3 bases for J; bases not matched to a gene: 12. The CDR3 contains 18 residues. The CDR3 sequence is CASSLSRSNRGPNEKLFF. In DNA, the CDR3 is TGTGCCAGCAGTTTAAGTCGCTCGAACAGGGGCCCTAATGAAAAACTGTTTTTT.